This note documents a single T cell receptor beta chain sequence. Naive CD4+ T cells were purified with Tregs depleted by CD25. TCRdb analysed the 5' RACE reads with MiXCR anew, one entry per CDR3 protein. Of some 8,700 distinct CDR3 sequences listed, 27% are singletons. Sample: naive CD4+ T cells sorted from a lymph node. The subset here: naive CD4+ T cells, CD4+CD45RA+CD25-. The TCR originated in a female donor with breast cancer.

CDR3 nucleotides: TGTGCCAGCAGTATCGGGGGGGACCTGTCACCCCTCCACTTT. Its translation: CASSIGGDLSPLHF. V is TRBV2 and J is TRBJ1-6; maybe TRBD1 (5 bases). V shed 5 bases and J shed 10 bases, with 15 bases lying between them. Per the germline V gene, CDR1 is SNHLY and CDR2 is FYNNEI. The CDR3 has 14 residues.